The 32 T cell receptor beta chains presented below share a single source sample, sequenced in a study of B cell selection in AIRE deficiency. Measured with immunoSEQ multiplex PCR; TCRdb has only the in-frame clones, and not every one. In the table there are about 25,000 clones, roughly 95% of which are singletons. Conventional CD4 T cells were sorted as CD4+CD127+ cells. Sequenced input: CD4+CD127+ conventional T cells sorted from PBMCs. The receptors stem from a human donor in good health.

The chain couples TRBV27 to TRBJ2-3; D gene uncertain. Germline lookup yields CDR1 MNHEY and CDR2 SMNVEV (reference sequence). The CDR3 runs to 13 residues. Trimming shortened V by 3 bases and J by 3 bases, and 7 bases separated the two germline ends. In nucleotides, the CDR3 is TGTGCCAGCAGTTTTTGGCGTACAGATACGCAGTATTTT. The encoded protein is CASSFWRTDTQYF.

The chain employs TRBV7-9 and TRBJ1-1, with 7 positions matching TRBD1. CDR3 length: 17 residues. Germline V gene sequence: CDR1 SEHNR, CDR2 FQNEAQ (reference sequence). J lost 4 bases, V lost 0 bases, and 11 bases had no gene match. The CDR3 coding sequence is TGTGCCAGCAGCTTAGCGCGGGGAGGGGGCGCGAGCACTGAAGCTTTCTTT. This sequence encodes CASSLARGGGASTEAFF.

The V and J genes are TRBV2 and TRBJ1-5; tentative D call: TRBD1 (6 bases). Trimming pared 4 bases from V and 5 bases from J, leaving 12 bases between. The CDR3 extends over 14 amino acids. CDR1 and CDR2 from the germline V gene are SNHLY and FYNNEI. In nucleotides, the CDR3 is TGTGCCAGCAGTGGGGGACACCGGGATCAGCCCCAGCATTTT. As protein: CASSGGHRDQPQHF.

The V and J genes are TRBV15 and TRBJ2-3; 9 positions agree with TRBD2. Looked up from germline, CDR1 is LNHNV and CDR2 is YYDKDF (reference sequence). Unmatched junction bases numbered 11, after V lost 5 bases and J lost 2 bases. This CDR3 has 17 residues. Here the CDR3 DNA reads TGTGCCACCAGCTCTCCGGGGCTAGCGGGATTCACAGATACGCAGTATTTT. Residues: CATSSPGLAGFTDTQYF.

This chain joins TRBV20-1 and TRBJ2-7; D perhaps matches TRBD2 (6 bases). V gave up 6 bases and J gave up 2 bases, with 8 bases separating them. Germline CDR1 and CDR2: DFQATT and SNEGSKA (reference sequence). The CDR3 has 11 amino acids. DNA of the CDR3: TGCAGTGCGGGGACTCCCTACGAGCAGTACTTC. Its translation: CSAGTPYEQYF.

The chain links TRBV30 to TRBJ2-7; D not resolved. Germline loops: CDR1 GTSNPN, CDR2 SVGIG (reference sequence). The CDR3 sequence is 12 residues long. V shed 0 bases and J shed 3 bases, with 6 bases lying between them. CDR3 region: CAWSVGFYEQYF. CDR3 DNA: TGTGCCTGGAGTGTAGGGTTCTACGAGCAGTACTTC.

This clone was seen a single time. The rearrangement joins TRBV7-2 to TRBJ2-7; TRBD2 aligns across 11 bases. Looked up from germline, CDR1 is SGHTA and CDR2 is FQGNSA. The CDR3 is 15 amino acids. V lost 1 base to trimming and J lost 6 bases; unmatched junction nucleotides: 5. The CDR3, as DNA: TGTGCCAGCAGCTTAGTACTAGCGGGAGTCTCCGAGCAGTACTTC. As protein: CASSLVLAGVSEQYF.

The gene calls are TRBV1 and TRBJ2-2; the table assigns TRBD2, which was not confirmed against the DNA. TRBV1 constitutes a pseudogene. CDR3 size: 18 residues. The CDR3 sequence: CTSSPKDERGIDTGELFF. For the CDR3, the DNA is TGCACCAGCAGCCCAAAGGACGAGCGGGGGATCGACACCGGGGAGCTGTTTTTT.

This clone was seen just once. This sequence joins TRBV19 and TRBJ2-5; TRBD1 or TRBD2 may be the D gene (5 bases each). Trimming cost V 5 bases and J 5 bases, with 15 bases left between them. In germline, CDR1 is LNHDA, CDR2 SQIVND (reference sequence). This CDR3 spans 14 amino acids. In DNA form, the CDR3 reads TGTGCCAGTAGTTTTGATCGGGGACGGGAGACCCAGTACTTC. Amino acid sequence: CASSFDRGRETQYF.

The chain combines TRBV5-5 with TRBJ2-7, with 8 bases fitting TRBD2. This CDR3 contains 16 residues. The V and J ends lost 0 bases and 2 bases, in that order; junction bases with no gene match: 7. Germline CDR1 SGHKS, CDR2 YYEKEE (reference sequence). The CDR3 reads CASSLGWLAGTYEQYF. The CDR3 DNA reads TGTGCCAGCAGCTTGGGGTGGCTAGCGGGCACCTACGAGCAGTACTTC.

V is TRBV10-3 and J is TRBJ2-3, with 11 bases that match TRBD2. The CDR3 loop spans 18 amino acids. V lost 6 bases, J lost 4 bases, and 15 bases stayed unmatched. Germline lookup yields CDR1 ENHRY and CDR2 SYGVKD. The CDR3 region has the DNA TGTGCCATCAGGGGTTCCGGGACTAGCGGAATGAGGCCAGATACGCAGTATTTT. Residues: CAIRGSGTSGMRPDTQYF.

In this sample, this clone turned up once. V usage is TRBV21-1 and J usage is TRBJ2-5; the table names TRBD1, a call not compared with the DNA. TRBV21-1 corresponds to a pseudogene. CDR3 size: 18 residues. The CDR3 here is CASSQNEPGQIPQETQYF. In nucleotides, the CDR3 is TGTGCCAGCAGCCAGAATGAACCGGGACAGATTCCCCAAGAGACCCAGTACTTC.

V gene TRBV7-9 combines with J gene TRBJ2-3; 10 nucleotides align to TRBD2. CDR3 length: 13 amino acids. J gave up 3 bases and V 7 bases, and 1 base lay outside the gene matches. Germline V CDR1 and CDR2: SEHNR, FQNEAQ (reference sequence). CDR3 bases: TGTGCCAGCAAGACTAGCGGGACAGATACGCAGTATTTT. Protein: CASKTSGTDTQYF.

The rearrangement uses TRBV18 and TRBJ2-3, with TRBD2 identical over 14 bases. CDR3 length equals 17 residues. The V and J ends lost 4 bases and 6 bases, in that order; junction bases with no gene match: 9. The germline V gene has CDR1 KGHSH and CDR2 LQKENI. CDR3: CASSLSRTSGGTDTQYF. The CDR3 DNA sequence: TGTGCCAGCTCACTAAGCCGGACTAGCGGGGGGACTGATACGCAGTATTTT.

Turning to this clone: Sequence at one end of the junction differs from germline and may be a read error. V usage is TRBV10-3 and J usage is TRBJ2-3; D gene unclear. This CDR3 contains 15 residues. Germline CDR1 reads ENHRY; CDR2 reads SYGVKD. The CDR3 protein is CATSPQRPRTDTQYF. In nucleotides, the CDR3 is TGTGCCACCAGTCCCCAGCGACCCCGCACAGATACGCAGTATTTT.

This chain joins TRBV6-5 and TRBJ2-7; 7 bases align to TRBD1. After removal of 2 bases from V and 2 bases from J, the junction contained 3 bases not matched to a gene. This CDR3 spans 14 amino acids. Looked up from germline, CDR1 is MNHEY and CDR2 is SVGAGI. CDR3 loop: CASSYRDSTYEQYF. The CDR3 coding sequence is TGTGCCAGCAGTTACCGGGACAGCACCTACGAGCAGTACTTC.

The genes are TRBV7-2 and TRBJ1-2; D possibly corresponds to TRBD1 (5 bases). Germline CDR1 reads SGHTA; CDR2 reads FQGNSA. The CDR3 covers 15 residues. Trimming took 2 bases from V and 0 from J, leaving 10 bases between them. CDR3 bases: TGTGCCAGCAGCTTAACGGGACGGACTAACTATGGCTACACCTTC. This sequence encodes CASSLTGRTNYGYTF.

The chain joins TRBV10-1 to TRBJ2-5, with D unresolved. Trimming shortened V by 0 bases and J by 5 bases, and 7 bases separated the two germline ends. The V gene's germline CDR1 is WNHNN and CDR2 SYGVQD (reference sequence). The length of the CDR3 is 13 residues. CDR3 sequence: CASSESIRETQYF. The DNA of the CDR3 is TGCGCCAGCAGTGAGTCGATAAGGGAGACCCAGTACTTC.

The V gene is TRBV6-5, the J gene TRBJ2-7, with TRBD1 identical over 11 bases. The CDR3 is 13 amino acids. Germline V gene sequence: CDR1 MNHEY, CDR2 SVGAGI. J gave up 3 bases and V 8 bases, and 3 bases lay outside the gene matches. DNA for the CDR3: TGTGCCAGCGGGACAGGGGGATTCTACGAGCAGTACTTC. Protein: CASGTGGFYEQYF.

CDR3 sequence: CSVVRDVSPYEQYF. As DNA, the CDR3 is TGCAGCGTCGTCCGGGACGTTTCCCCCTACGAGCAGTACTTC. The chain links TRBV29-1 to TRBJ2-7; TRBD1 or TRBD2 may be the D gene (5 bases each). The CDR3 is 14 residues long. Trimming took 6 bases from V and 2 from J, leaving 17 bases between them. The germline V gene encodes CDR1 SQVTM and CDR2 ANQGSEA.

V and J are TRBV11-2 and TRBJ2-5, with TRBD1 matching 7 bases. V shed 4 bases, J shed 2 bases, and the junction held 13 bases outside the gene matches. The CDR3 totals 17 residues. Looked up from germline, CDR1 is SGHAT and CDR2 is FQNNGV. Here the CDR3 reads CASSSPPDRDLQETQYF. The CDR3 nucleotides are TGTGCCAGCAGCTCACCTCCCGACAGGGACCTACAAGAGACCCAGTACTTC.

This rearrangement joins TRBV18 to TRBJ2-2; D gene unclear. CDR3 length: 15 residues. Looked up from germline, CDR1 is KGHSH and CDR2 is LQKENI. The V and J ends lost 1 base and 3 bases respectively, with 9 bases between them. CDR3 amino acids: CASSPRPGDTGELFF. The CDR3 nucleotides read TGTGCCAGCTCACCACGGCCGGGTGACACCGGGGAGCTGTTTTTT.

The V call is TRBV11-2, the J call TRBJ2-3, with 15 bases fitting TRBD2. Germline V gene data show CDR1 as SGHAT and CDR2 as FQNNGV. J gave up 9 bases and V 5 bases, and 3 bases lay outside the gene matches. CDR3 length: 14 residues. CDR3 sequence: CASSEGTSGGTQYF. CDR3 bases: TGTGCCAGCAGCGAAGGGACTAGCGGGGGGACGCAGTATTTT.

The CDR3 loop reads CASSPRGLPREGGETQYF. CDR3 bases: TGTGCCAGCAGCCCTCGAGGTCTTCCGCGGGAGGGAGGGGAGACCCAGTACTTC. The chain has TRBV11-2 and TRBJ2-5; the match to TRBD2 covers 9 bases. V lost 5 bases to trimming and J lost 5 bases; unmatched junction nucleotides: 18. This CDR3 region has 18 residues. CDR1 SGHAT and CDR2 FQNNGV come from the germline V gene. The entire variable domain, with the rest obtained from reference TRBV11-2 and TRBJ2-5, is as follows: EAGVAQSPRYKIIEKRQSVAFWCNPISGHATLYWYQQILGQGPKLLIQFQNNGVVDDSQLPKDRFSAERLKGVDSTLKIQPAKLEDSAVYLCASSPRGLPREGGETQYFGPGTRLLVL.

The chain couples TRBV5-1 to TRBJ1-1; a weak D match, TRBD1 (5 bases). V was cut by 5 bases and J by 5 bases, with 10 bases left in between. The germline gives CDR1 SGHRS, CDR2 YFSETQ. This CDR3 comprises 12 residues. CDR3 region: CASSQGGTEAFF. The CDR3 DNA reads as TGCGCCAGCAGTCAGGGTGGGACTGAAGCTTTCTTT.

The rearrangement uses TRBV6-5 and TRBJ1-1; the D gene is possibly TRBD1 (6 bases). The CDR3 totals 11 residues. Trimming removed 4 bases at V and 11 bases at J, with 11 bases between. CDR1 and CDR2 from the germline V gene are MNHEY and SVGAGI. The CDR3 DNA reads TGTGCCAGCAGTTTACAGGGTTCGGCTTTCTTT. It encodes CASSLQGSAFF.

This clone occurred once. This chain joins TRBV5-4 and TRBJ2-5, with TRBD1 matching 8 bases. Looked up from germline, CDR1 is SGHNT and CDR2 is YYREEE (reference sequence). The CDR3 runs to 14 residues. Germline trimming cut 5 bases from V and 1 base from J; bases unmatched to any gene: 4. The DNA for the CDR3 is TGTGCCAGCAGTTCTGGACAGGGCCAAGAGACCCAGTACTTC. This codes for CASSSGQGQETQYF.

This chain connects TRBV7-2 to TRBJ1-2; TRBD1 matches at 8 bases. The CDR3 has 16 residues. J was trimmed by 0 bases and V by 4 bases; bases with no gene match: 7. Germline lookup yields CDR1 SGHTA and CDR2 FQGNSA. The CDR3 reads CASSWPGQASNYGYTF. CDR3 DNA: TGTGCCAGCAGCTGGCCGGGACAGGCATCTAACTATGGCTACACCTTC. Filled out from reference TRBV7-2 and TRBJ1-2, the complete variable domain reads GAGVSQSPSNKVTEKGKDVELRCDPISGHTALYWYRQSLGQGLEFLIYFQGNSAPDKSGLPSDRFSAERTGGSVSTLTIQRTQQEDSAVYLCASSWPGQASNYGYTFGSGTRLTVV.

The chain employs TRBV9 and TRBJ2-1, with unresolved D. The CDR3 length is 15 residues. V gave up 0 bases and J gave up 7 bases, with 14 bases separating them. Germline-derived CDR1 and CDR2 are SGDLS and YYNGEE. In DNA form, the CDR3 reads TGTGCCAGCAGCGTAGAGCAAACCTTACGAAATGAGCAGTTCTTC. Translating gives CASSVEQTLRNEQFF.

The V gene is TRBV7-2, the J gene TRBJ2-7, with 10 bases aligning to TRBD1. CDR1 is SGHTA, CDR2 FQGNSA, per germline. CDR3 length: 15 amino acids. After removal of 5 bases from V and 2 bases from J, the junction contained 6 bases not matched to a gene. In nucleotides, the CDR3 is TGTGCCAGCAGCGTTTTGGGGACAGGGGCCTACGAGCAGTACTTC. It is translated as CASSVLGTGAYEQYF. The entire variable domain, with the rest obtained from reference TRBV7-2 and TRBJ2-7, is as follows: GAGVSQSPSNKVTEKGKDVELRCDPISGHTALYWYRQSLGQGLEFLIYFQGNSAPDKSGLPSDRFSAERTGGSVSTLTIQRTQQEDSAVYLCASSVLGTGAYEQYFGPGTRLTVT.

This clone showed up just once. The rearrangement joins TRBV11-2 to TRBJ1-4; D unclear. There are 14 residues in the CDR3. Trimming shortened V by 5 bases and J by 7 bases, and 14 bases separated the two germline ends. Per the germline V gene, CDR1 is SGHAT and CDR2 is FQNNGV. The CDR3 loop is CASSPMGLGEKLFF. DNA of the CDR3: TGTGCCAGCAGCCCCATGGGCCTGGGTGAAAAACTGTTTTTT. The whole variable domain, remainder taken from reference TRBV11-2 and TRBJ1-4, is EAGVAQSPRYKIIEKRQSVAFWCNPISGHATLYWYQQILGQGPKLLIQFQNNGVVDDSQLPKDRFSAERLKGVDSTLKIQPAKLEDSAVYLCASSPMGLGEKLFFGSGTQLSVL.

The chain combines TRBV5-4 with TRBJ2-7; 12 bases line up with TRBD1. This CDR3 has 15 amino acids. J was trimmed by 3 bases and V by 4 bases; bases with no gene match: 5. Germline V gene data show CDR1 as SGHNT and CDR2 as YYREEE (reference sequence). CDR3 amino acids: CASSAGTGGFYEQYF. CDR3 nucleotides: TGTGCCAGCAGCGCCGGGACAGGGGGCTTCTACGAGCAGTACTTC.